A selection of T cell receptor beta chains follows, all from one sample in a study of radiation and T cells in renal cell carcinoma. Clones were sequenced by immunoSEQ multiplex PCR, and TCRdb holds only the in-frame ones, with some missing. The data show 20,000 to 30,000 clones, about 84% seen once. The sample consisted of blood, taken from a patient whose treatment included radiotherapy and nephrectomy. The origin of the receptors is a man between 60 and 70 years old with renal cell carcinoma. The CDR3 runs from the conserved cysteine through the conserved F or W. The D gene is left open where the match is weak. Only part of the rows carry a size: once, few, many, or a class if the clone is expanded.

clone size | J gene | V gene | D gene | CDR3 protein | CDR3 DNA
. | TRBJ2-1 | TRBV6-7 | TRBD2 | CASIGGWREGDNEQFF | TGTGCCAGCATAGGGGGATGGCGGGAGGGTGACAATGAGCAGTTCTTC
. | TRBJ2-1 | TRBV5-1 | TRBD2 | CASSLVVGLAGHNEQFF | TGCGCCAGCAGCTTGGTGGTTGGACTAGCGGGCCACAATGAGCAGTTCTTC
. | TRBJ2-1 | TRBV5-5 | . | CASSFTRYNEQFF | TGTGCCAGCAGCTTTACTAGATACAATGAGCAGTTCTTC
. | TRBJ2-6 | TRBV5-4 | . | CASSLGAGSSGANVLTF | TGTGCCAGCAGCTTGGGTGCAGGCTCCTCTGGGGCCAACGTCCTGACTTTC
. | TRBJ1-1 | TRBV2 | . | CASRSLSTEAFF | TGTGCCAGCAGGAGTTTGAGCACTGAAGCTTTCTTT
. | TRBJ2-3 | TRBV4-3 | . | CASSQVRYPDTQYF | TGCGCCAGCAGCCAAGTCAGATACCCGGATACGCAGTATTTT
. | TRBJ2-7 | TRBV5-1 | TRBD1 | CASSLEGNPGQGSYEQYF | TGCGCCAGCAGCTTGGAGGGAAATCCGGGACAGGGATCCTACGAGCAGTACTTC
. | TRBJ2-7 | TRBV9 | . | CASTRGSGVNEQYF | TGTGCCAGCACCCGGGGTAGTGGAGTCAACGAGCAGTACTTC
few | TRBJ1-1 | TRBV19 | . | CASSVPGPSEAFF | TGTGCCAGTAGTGTCCCGGGACCATCTGAAGCTTTCTTT
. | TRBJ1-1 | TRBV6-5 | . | CAIMGQQNTEAFF | TGTGCCATCATGGGGCAGCAGAACACTGAAGCTTTCTTT